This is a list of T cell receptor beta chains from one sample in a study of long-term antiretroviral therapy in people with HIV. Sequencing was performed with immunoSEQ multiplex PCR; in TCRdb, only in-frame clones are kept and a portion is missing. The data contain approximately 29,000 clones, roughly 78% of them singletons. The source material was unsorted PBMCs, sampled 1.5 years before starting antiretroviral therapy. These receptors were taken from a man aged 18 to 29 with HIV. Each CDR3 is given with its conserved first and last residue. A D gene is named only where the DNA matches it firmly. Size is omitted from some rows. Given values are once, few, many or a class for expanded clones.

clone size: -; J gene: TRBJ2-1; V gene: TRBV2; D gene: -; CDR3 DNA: TGTGCCAGTGCCCCGGGGCTCCTCGCCTACAATGAGCAGTTCTTC; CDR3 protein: CASAPGLLAYNEQFF
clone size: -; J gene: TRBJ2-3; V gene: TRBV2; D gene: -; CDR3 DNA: TGTGCCAGCAGTGAAGTTAGCCAGTTCACAGATACGCAGTATTTT; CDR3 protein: CASSEVSQFTDTQYF
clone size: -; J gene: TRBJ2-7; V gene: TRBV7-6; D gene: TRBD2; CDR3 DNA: TGTGCCAGCAGCCACGGGACTAGCTCTCGAGGCTACGAGCAGTACTTC; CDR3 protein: CASSHGTSSRGYEQYF
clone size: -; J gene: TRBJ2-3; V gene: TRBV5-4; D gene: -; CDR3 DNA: TGTGCCAGCAGCTTTGAGGGCACAGATACGCAGTATTTT; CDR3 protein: CASSFEGTDTQYF
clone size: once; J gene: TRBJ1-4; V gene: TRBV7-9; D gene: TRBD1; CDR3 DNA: TGTGCCAGCAGCTTAGTGGCAGGGGGCTATGGTAATGAAAAACTGTTTTTT; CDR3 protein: CASSLVAGGYGNEKLFF
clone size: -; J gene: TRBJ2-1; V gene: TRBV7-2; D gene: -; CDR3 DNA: TGTGCCAGCAGCTTACGGGGGGCCCATGAGCAGTTCTTC; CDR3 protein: CASSLRGAHEQFF
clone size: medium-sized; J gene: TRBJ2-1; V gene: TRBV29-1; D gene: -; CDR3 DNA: TGCAGCGGTGGACAGTTCAACAATGAGCAGTTCTTC; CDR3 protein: CSGGQFNNEQFF
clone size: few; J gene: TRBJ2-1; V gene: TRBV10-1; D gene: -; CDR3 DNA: TGCGCCAGCAGTGAGTCCAGCTACAATGAGCAGTTCTTC; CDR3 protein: CASSESSYNEQFF
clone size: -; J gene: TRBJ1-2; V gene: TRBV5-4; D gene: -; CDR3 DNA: TGTGCCAGCAGCTTATTCGGGTATGGCTACACCTTC; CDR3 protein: CASSLFGYGYTF
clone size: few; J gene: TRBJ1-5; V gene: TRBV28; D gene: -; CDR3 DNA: TGTGCCAGCAGTTGGGGTGATTCCAAGGGGACAAATCAGCCCCAGCATTTT; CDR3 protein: CASSWGDSKGTNQPQHF
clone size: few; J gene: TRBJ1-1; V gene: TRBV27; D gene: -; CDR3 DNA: TGTGCCAGCAGTTTATTTCAGGGGTTCACTGAAGCTTTCTTT; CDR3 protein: CASSLFQGFTEAFF
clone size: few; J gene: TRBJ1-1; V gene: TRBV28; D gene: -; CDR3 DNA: TGTGCCAGCAGTTTGGACATGAGGAACACTGAAGCTTTCTTT; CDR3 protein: CASSLDMRNTEAFF
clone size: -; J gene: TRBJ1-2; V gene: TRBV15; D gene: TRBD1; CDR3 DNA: TGTGCCACCAGGTCGACAGGGGACTTCTATGGCTACACCTTC; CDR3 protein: CATRSTGDFYGYTF
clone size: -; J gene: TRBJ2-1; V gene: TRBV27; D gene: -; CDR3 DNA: TGTGCCAGCAGTTTACCAGGGAGGAATGAGCAGTTCTTC; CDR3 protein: CASSLPGRNEQFF
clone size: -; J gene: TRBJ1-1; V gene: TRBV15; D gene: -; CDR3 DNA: TGTGCCACCAGCAGGGGAACAGGGAACACTGAAGCTTTCTTT; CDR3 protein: CATSRGTGNTEAFF
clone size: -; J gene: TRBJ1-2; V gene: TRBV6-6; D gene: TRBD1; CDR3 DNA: TGTGCCAGCAGAGCCGACAGGGTCTATGGCTACACCTTC; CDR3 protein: CASRADRVYGYTF
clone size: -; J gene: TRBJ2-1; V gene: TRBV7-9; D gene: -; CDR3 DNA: TGTGCCAGCAGCTTAGCTTCAAACAATGAGCAGTTCTTC; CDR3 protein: CASSLASNNEQFF
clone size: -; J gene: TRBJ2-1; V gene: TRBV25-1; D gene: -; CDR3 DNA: TGTGCCAGCAGTAAAGGAGGATACAATGAGCAGTTCTTC; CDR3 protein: CASSKGGYNEQFF
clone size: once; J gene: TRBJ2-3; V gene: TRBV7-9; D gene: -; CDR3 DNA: TGTGCCAGCAGCCCACGTGGACCAGATACGCAGTATTTT; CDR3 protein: CASSPRGPDTQYF
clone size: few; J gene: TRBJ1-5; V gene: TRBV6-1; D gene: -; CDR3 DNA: TGTGCCAGCGGAGGGCAGAGGTATAGCAATCAGCCCCAGCATTTT; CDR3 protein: CASGGQRYSNQPQHF
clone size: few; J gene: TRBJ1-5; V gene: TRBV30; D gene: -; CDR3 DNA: TGTGCCTGGAGTGTACGGCAGCGCAATCAGCCCCAGCATTTT; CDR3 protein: CAWSVRQRNQPQHF
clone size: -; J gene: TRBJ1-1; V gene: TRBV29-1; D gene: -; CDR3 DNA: TGCAGCGCGACGCTTCAGGGAAAAACTGAAGCTTTCTTT; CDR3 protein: CSATLQGKTEAFF
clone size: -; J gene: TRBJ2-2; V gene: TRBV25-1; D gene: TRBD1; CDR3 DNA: TGTGCCAGCAGTGAATTTAACAGGGGGAATACCGGGGAGCTGTTTTTT; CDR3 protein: CASSEFNRGNTGELFF
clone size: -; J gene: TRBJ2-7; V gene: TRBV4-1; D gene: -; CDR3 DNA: TGCGCCAGCAGCCAAGGTGCCGGGGCCCCCTACGAGCAGTACTTC; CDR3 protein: CASSQGAGAPYEQYF
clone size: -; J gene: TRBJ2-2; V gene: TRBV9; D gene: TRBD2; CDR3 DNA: TGTGCCAGCAGCGTAGTGGCTAGCGGGGGGACCGGGGAGCTGTTTTTT; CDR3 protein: CASSVVASGGTGELFF
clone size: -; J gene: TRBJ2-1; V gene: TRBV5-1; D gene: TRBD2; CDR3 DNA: TGCGCCAGCAGCCCCTTGACTAGCGGGAGACGCGATGAGCAGTTCTTC; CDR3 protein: CASSPLTSGRRDEQFF
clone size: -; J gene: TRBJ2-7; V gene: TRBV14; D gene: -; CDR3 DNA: TGTGCCAGCAGCCAAATAGACAGGACCCTTTCCTACGAGCAGTACTTC; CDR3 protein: CASSQIDRTLSYEQYF
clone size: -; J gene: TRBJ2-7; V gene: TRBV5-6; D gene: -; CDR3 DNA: TGTGCCAGCAGCGTGAGACAGACCTACGAGCAGTACTTC; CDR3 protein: CASSVRQTYEQYF
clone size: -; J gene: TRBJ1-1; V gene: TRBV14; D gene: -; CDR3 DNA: TGTGCCAGCAGCCAAGATCTAGGGACTAACACTGAAGCTTTCTTT; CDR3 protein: CASSQDLGTNTEAFF
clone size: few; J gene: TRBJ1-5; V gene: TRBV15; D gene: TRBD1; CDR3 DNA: TGTGCCACCAGCAACGACAGGGTAGGGCAGCCCCAGCATTTT; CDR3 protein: CATSNDRVGQPQHF
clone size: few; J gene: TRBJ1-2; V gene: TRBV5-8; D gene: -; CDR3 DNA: TGTGCCAGCAGCTTCGTACTCTATGGCTACACCTTC; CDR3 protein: CASSFVLYGYTF
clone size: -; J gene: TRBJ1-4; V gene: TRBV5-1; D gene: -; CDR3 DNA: TGCGCCAGCAGCTGGGGGACACTAGCAACTAATGAAAAACTGTTTTTT; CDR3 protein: CASSWGTLATNEKLFF
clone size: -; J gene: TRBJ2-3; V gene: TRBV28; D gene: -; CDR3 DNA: TGTGCCAGCAGTTTGAGGACCTCAAACGCAAATACGCAGTATTTT; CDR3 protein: CASSLRTSNANTQYF
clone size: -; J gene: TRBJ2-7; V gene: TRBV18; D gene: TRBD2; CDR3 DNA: TGTGCCAGCTCGACGGGAGGGGGAGCCTACGAGCAGTACTTC; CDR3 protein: CASSTGGGAYEQYF
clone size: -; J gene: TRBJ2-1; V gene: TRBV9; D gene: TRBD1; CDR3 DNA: TGTGCCAGCAGCGTAATGGGACAGGGGTTCAATGAGCAGTTCTTC; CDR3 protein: CASSVMGQGFNEQFF
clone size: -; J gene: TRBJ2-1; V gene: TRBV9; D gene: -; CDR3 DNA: TGTGCCAGCAGCGAGGGGAATCGTGCAGGGGTTCTAGCGGACAATGAGCAGTTCTTC; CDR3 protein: CASSEGNRAGVLADNEQFF
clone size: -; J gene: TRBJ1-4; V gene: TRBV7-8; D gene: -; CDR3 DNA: TGTGCCAGCAGCTTAGCGCGGTCCGGGGTAGGGTTTAATGAAAAACTGTTTTTT; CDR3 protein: CASSLARSGVGFNEKLFF
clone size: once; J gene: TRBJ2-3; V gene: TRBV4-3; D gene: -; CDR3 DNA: TGCGCCAGCAGCCAAGATTCGGGACCCAGGAGCACAGATACGCAGTATTTT; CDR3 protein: CASSQDSGPRSTDTQYF
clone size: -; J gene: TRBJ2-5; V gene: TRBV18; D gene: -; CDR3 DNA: TGTGCCAGCTCACCATTAGGCCAAGAGACCCAGTACTTC; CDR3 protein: CASSPLGQETQYF
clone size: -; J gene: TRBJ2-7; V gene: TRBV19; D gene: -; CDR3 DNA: TGTGCCAGTAGTATAGATCTATCGACAGCCTACGAGCAGTACTTC; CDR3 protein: CASSIDLSTAYEQYF